This T cell receptor (beta chain) was profiled in a study of beta chain features in type 1 diabetes (dated by TCRdb to 2016 to 2019). About the study as a whole: Patients and healthy donors did not differ in mean age, gender distribution, total cell number or subset yield. A total of about 100,000,000 sorted cells were examined across all samples, and RNA yield correlated strongly with the number of cells per subset. In the study, TCRB repertoires of sorted circulating CD4+ T cell subsets from recently diagnosed type 1 diabetes patients were compared with those of matched healthy donors. Naive and central memory subsets were obtained from all 30 or so donors, but regulatory and stem cell-like memory subsets were isolated from only 8 patients and roughly eight healthy donors. What the authors observed across the whole study: In all four CD4+ subsets, TCRB CDR3 length was moderately but significantly shorter in type 1 diabetes patients. At VDJ recombination sites, type 1 diabetes patients had fewer insertions and more deleted nucleotides, which implies abnormalities in thymic rearrangement. Naive, central memory and regulatory TCRB repertoires appeared more similar among patients than among healthy donors. Shorter templates might be favored by PCR, yet because patient and control samples were amplified and corrected together, any such skew would affect both groups equally. Because the HLA sub-analyses included only small numbers of individuals, any influence of HLA type on TCRB rearrangement was left unresolved. Because cDNA was sequenced instead of genomic DNA, activated cells with high expression could be over-represented, although the groups did not differ in activation or CD3 levels.

This clone appeared a few times. The antigen this receptor binds is unknown. Nothing much larger sits one base from this clone, and base qualities are not available. Per the germline V gene, LGHNA is the CDR1 and YNFKEQ is the CDR2. The CDR3 runs 19 residues from the cysteine to the phenylalanine. The retained sequence is limited to the CDR3, 57 bases, with the frame set at the first base. The V end loses 1 base and the J end loses 2 bases, and a stretch of 21 bases separates them. The entire amount of isolated RNA was reverse transcribed using the High Capacity cDNA Reverse Transcription Kit, so the sequenced TCRB transcripts were expressed ones. Deep immunoSEQ sequencing was performed on naive, central memory and regulatory T cell samples, with an average of about 4 million total reads per sample. Sorted cells were lysed in RLT buffer, and RNA was extracted using DNase-treated RNeasy Micro or Mini kits according to cell number. Each cell subset was processed on its own to prevent cross-contamination, while patient and healthy donor samples were processed together. TCRB sequences were amplified from cDNA with the immunoSEQ multiplex PCR, producing 87-bp fragments spanning the CDR3 region. Sequencing of the amplicons was performed on the Illumina HiSeq platform. The original pipeline was this. Synthetic template baselines were used to correct PCR bias computationally, reads within Hamming distance 2 were collapsed together, and singletons that could not be merged were discarded. Reads were aligned against IMGT to assign V, D and J genes, CDR3 length and insertions or deletions at six rearrangement sites. Within each subset, clonotype counts were normalized to the number of sorted cells before true diversity and Gini coefficients were calculated with the tcR R package. Repertoire sharing was quantified using the overlap coefficient calculated on TCRB nucleotide sequences. Out-of-frame TCRB sequences from naive cells were analyzed to stand in for the pre-selection repertoire. In its TCRdb copy, this immuneACCESS table keeps in-frame sequences only and misses some clones. Where compared with another copy, unresolved V genes explain less than half of these, and the others have no known cause. V, J and clone size reflect that table, while D and trimming were determined from the DNA. This sample comprises 600,000 to 650,000 clones, around a sixth of them detected only once. The ten largest clonotypes hold 0.07% to 0.095% of the sample.

A single peripheral blood draw of about 116 mL on average was collected from each donor into heparinised tubes. Using a panel that included CD45RO, CCR7, CD25, CD127, CD95 and CD27, naive, central memory, regulatory and stem cell-like memory CD4+ T cells were sorted on a BD FACSAria II. All sorted populations exceeded 95% purity. PBMCs were isolated immediately by Lymphoprep density gradient centrifugation and stained directly without culture. Samples were stained and sorted in pairs, with one healthy donor and one patient per experiment, so that batch effects were minimized. The chain was built from TRBV4-2 and TRBJ1-5, with a tentative D gene TRBD1 over 6 matching bases. This clonotype originated in a man aged 18-30 years in good health. Sequenced material: naive CD4+ T cells from blood. The cell subset or site tag for this specimen amounts to: true naive CD4+ T cells. The bases read TGTGCCAGCAGCCAAGGGTCATGGCAAGTCAGGGGAGGCAATCAGCCCCAGCATTTT. This encodes CASSQGSWQVRGGNQPQHF.